These 23 T cell receptor beta chains share one sample of origin, sequenced in a study of CD8 T cells in Susac syndrome. Random hexamers were used to reverse transcribe 0.5 to 1 ug of RNA. TCRdb re-called the immunoSEQ multiplex PCR reads with MiXCR, one entry per CDR3 protein. Among about 120,000 distinct CDR3 sequences listed, just under 95% were seen once. The sample taken for sequencing was CD8+ T cells from PBMCs. The source of these receptors is a human donor in good health.

The chain is built from TRBV7-9 and TRBJ2-2, with a weak D call TRBD2 (5 bases). Germline V gene sequence: CDR1 SEHNR, CDR2 FQNEAQ (reference sequence). V shed 3 bases and J shed 3 bases, with 11 bases lying between them. CDR3 length: 15 residues. CDR3 nucleotide sequence: TGTGCCAGCAGCTTGAACGGGAAGGACACCGGGGAGCTGTTTTTT. This gives the protein CASSLNGKDTGELFF. Full variable domain (remainder filled in from reference TRBV7-9 and TRBJ2-2): DTGVSQNPRHKITKRGQNVTFRCDPISEHNRLYWYRQTLGQGPEFLTYFQNEAQLEKSRLLSDRFSAERPKGSFSTLEIQRTEQGDSAMYLCASSLNGKDTGELFFGEGSRLTVL.

V is TRBV5-1 and J is TRBJ2-7; D tentatively reads TRBD1 or TRBD2 (5 bases each). The CDR3 loop spans 15 amino acids. Trimming pared 6 bases from V and 2 bases from J, leaving 18 bases between. Germline assignment: CDR1 SGHRS and CDR2 YFSETQ. CDR3 sequence (DNA): TGCGCCAGCACCACCTCAGGGATCGGGGCCTACGAGCAGTACTTC. It encodes CASTTSGIGAYEQYF.

This clonotype showed up just once. The rearrangement links TRBV7-9 to TRBJ1-1; D not certain. CDR3 length equals 14 residues. Trimming stripped 1 base from V and 0 bases from J, with 6 bases between. Germline V gene lookup returns CDR1 SEHNR and CDR2 FQNEAQ (reference sequence). The CDR3: CASSLGAMNTEAFF. CDR3 nucleotide sequence: TGTGCCAGCAGCTTAGGGGCCATGAACACTGAAGCTTTCTTT.

The chain links TRBV9 to TRBJ2-1; no reliable D call. Trimming left V 2 bases short and J 10 bases short, with 7 bases between. The CDR3 consists of 11 residues. Per the germline V gene, CDR1 is SGDLS and CDR2 is YYNGEE. CDR3 sequence (DNA): TGTGCCAGCAGCGTTACGACCGAGCAGTTCTTC. This encodes CASSVTTEQFF.

CDR3 sequence reads: CASSQDTGQFHGYTF. As DNA, the CDR3 is TGTGCCAGCAGCCAAGATACTGGACAGTTCCATGGCTACACCTTC. The V gene is TRBV3-1, the J gene TRBJ1-2, with D possibly being TRBD1 (6 bases). The CDR3 is 15 amino acids. Germline V gene sequence: CDR1 LGHDT, CDR2 YNNKEL (reference sequence). The V gene lost 0 bases and the J gene lost 6 bases, with 14 bases spanning the gap.

This sequence joins TRBV20-1 and TRBJ2-5; tentatively, D is TRBD2 (7 bases). The CDR3 sequence is 14 residues long. V lost 6 bases and J lost 4, with 18 bases in between. The germline gives CDR1 DFQATT, CDR2 SNEGSKA (reference sequence). CDR3 loop: CSALLAARGETQYF. CDR3 coding DNA: TGCAGTGCCCTGCTAGCGGCCAGGGGAGAGACCCAGTACTTC.

The chain couples TRBV20-1 to TRBJ2-1, with 10 bases identical to TRBD2. J lost 9 bases, V lost 2 bases, and 7 bases had no gene match. CDR1 is DFQATT, CDR2 SNEGSKA, per germline (reference sequence). The CDR3 loop spans 14 amino acids. The CDR3 reads CSARMGLATGEQFF. The CDR3 nucleotides read TGCAGTGCTAGAATGGGACTAGCGACCGGTGAGCAGTTCTTC.

This chain connects TRBV6-5 to TRBJ2-1, with D maybe TRBD2 (5 bases). Trimming pared 6 bases from V and 9 bases from J, leaving 12 bases between. The CDR3 has 12 residues. CDR1 and CDR2 (germline): MNHEY, SVGAGI. In DNA form, the CDR3 reads TGTGCCAGCAGCCTGGGGAGCGGTGAGCAGTTCTTC. Translating gives CASSLGSGEQFF.

The J gene is TRBJ2-3, the V gene TRBV15; 9 bases fit TRBD2. Losses at the gene ends were 0 bases for V and 4 bases for J; bases not matched to a gene: 2. The CDR3 runs 15 residues. Germline CDR1 LNHNV, CDR2 YYDKDF (reference sequence). The CDR3: CATSREAGGADTQYF. Here the CDR3 DNA reads TGTGCCACCAGCAGAGAGGCGGGGGGGGCAGATACGCAGTATTTT.

V gene TRBV12-3 or TRBV12-4 combines with J gene TRBJ1-1, with D perhaps TRBD1 (6 bases). CDR3 length equals 14 residues. V dropped 8 bases and J dropped 3 bases, with 16 bases sitting between them. The CDR3 DNA sequence: TGTGCCAGCTCCCTCGGGGGGGCCGACACTGAAGCTTTCTTT. It translates to CASSLGGADTEAFF.

The chain recombines TRBV7-2 with TRBJ2-3; 12 bases line up with TRBD2. CDR3 length: 17 amino acids. V lost 3 bases to trimming and J lost 7 bases; unmatched junction nucleotides: 11. Germline assignment: CDR1 SGHTA and CDR2 FQGNSA. CDR3 coding DNA: TGTGCCAGCAGCTTTGAACTAGCGGGAGGCCAGCCCCATACGCAGTATTTT. Protein: CASSFELAGGQPHTQYF.

The V gene is TRBV27, the J gene TRBJ1-2, with 10 nucleotides matching TRBD1. There are 14 residues in the CDR3. The germline V gene has CDR1 MNHEY and CDR2 SMNVEV (reference sequence). V lost 8 bases to trimming and J lost 8 bases; unmatched junction nucleotides: 11. Here the CDR3 DNA reads TGTGCCAGCTCTCCGCGACAGGGGGCGAGGGGCTACACCTTC. Translated, it gives CASSPRQGARGYTF.

V is TRBV20-1 and J is TRBJ2-7, with D unclear. V shed 5 bases and J shed 0 bases, with 5 bases lying between them. Germline V CDR1 and CDR2: DFQATT, SNEGSKA (reference sequence). The CDR3 is made up of 11 amino acids. In DNA form, the CDR3 reads TGCAGTGCTCCCGACTCCTACGAGCAGTACTTC. Its translation is CSAPDSYEQYF.

This sequence joins TRBV2 and TRBJ2-6; no clear D. Germline V gene lookup returns CDR1 SNHLY and CDR2 FYNNEI. Trimming pared 1 base from V and 0 bases from J, leaving 4 bases between. The CDR3 sequence is 15 residues long. CDR3 in DNA: TGTGCCAGCAGTGAAGTAAGCTCTGGGGCCAACGTCCTGACTTTC. Translation gives CASSEVSSGANVLTF. Full variable domain (missing parts from reference TRBV2 and TRBJ2-6): EPEVTQTPSHQVTQMGQEVILRCVPISNHLYFYWYRQILGQKVEFLVSFYNNEISEKSEIFDDQFSVERPDGSNFTLKIRSTKLEDSAMYFCASSEVSSGANVLTFGAGSRLTVL.

The rearrangement links TRBV14 to TRBJ1-1; no definite D call. The CDR3 covers 12 residues. V was clipped by 4 bases and J by 3 bases, with 6 bases between them. Germline values: CDR1 SGHDN, CDR2 FVKESK. CDR3 bases: TGTGCCAGCAGCCCAGCACACACTGAAGCTTTCTTT. Its protein is CASSPAHTEAFF. The entire variable domain, with the rest obtained from reference TRBV14 and TRBJ1-1, is as follows: EAGVTQFPSHSVIEKGQTVTLRCDPISGHDNLYWYRRVMGKEIKFLLHFVKESKQDESGMPNNRFLAERTGGTYSTLKVQPAELEDSGVYFCASSPAHTEAFFGQGTRLTVV.

The rearrangement links TRBV29-1 to TRBJ1-1; 9 positions match TRBD1. Germline loops: CDR1 SQVTM, CDR2 ANQGSEA. The CDR3 length is 15 residues. V shed 6 bases, J shed 3 bases, and the junction held 11 bases outside the gene matches. The CDR3 protein is CSVADRGWADTEAFF. The CDR3 bases are TGCAGCGTCGCGGACAGGGGTTGGGCGGACACTGAAGCTTTCTTT.

The chain is built from TRBV6-1 and TRBJ2-1, with D unresolved. The CDR3 is made up of 16 amino acids. Germline V CDR1 and CDR2: MNHNS, SASEGT. V dropped 7 bases and J dropped 0 bases, with 16 bases sitting between them. The CDR3 DNA is TGTGCCAGCAAATCAGATCCCCCAAGCTCCTACAATGAGCAGTTCTTC. Amino acids: CASKSDPPSSYNEQFF.

The chain is built from TRBV20-1 and TRBJ1-6, with 8 bases identical to TRBD1. The J segment lost 8 bases and the V segment lost 5 bases, leaving 11 bases of the junction unmatched. The CDR3 runs 15 residues. Looked up from germline, CDR1 is DFQATT and CDR2 is SNEGSKA (reference sequence). Here the CDR3 reads CSAQRNRGVDSPLHF. The CDR3 nucleotides are TGCAGTGCTCAGAGAAACAGGGGGGTTGATTCACCCCTCCACTTT.

The rearrangement uses TRBV19 and TRBJ2-1; possibly TRBD2 for D (6 bases). The CDR3 is made up of 15 amino acids. V gave up 3 bases and J gave up 4 bases, with 13 bases separating them. Germline CDR1 is LNHDA and CDR2 is SQIVND (reference sequence). The CDR3: CASSIYGSPYNEQFF. CDR3 DNA: TGTGCCAGTAGTATTTACGGGAGTCCGTACAATGAGCAGTTCTTC.

The chain uses TRBV6-2 or TRBV6-3 and TRBJ1-5; TRBD1 might be the D (5 bases). Trimming cost V 5 bases and J 2 bases, with 13 bases left between them. Germline-derived CDR1 and CDR2 are MNHEY and SVGEGT. The CDR3 spans 15 residues. The CDR3 sequence: CASSRDLTGNQPQHF. CDR3 nucleotides: TGTGCCAGCAGTAGGGACCTAACCGGCAATCAGCCCCAGCATTTT.

The V call is TRBV5-1, the J call TRBJ2-1; TRBD2 is a possible D gene (6 bases). The germline CDR1 and CDR2 sequences are SGHRS and YFSETQ. CDR3 size: 15 residues. Trimming stripped 1 base from V and 0 bases from J, with 8 bases between. The CDR3 loop reads CASSLYGSSYNEQFF. CDR3 nucleotides: TGCGCCAGCAGCTTGTACGGGAGCTCCTACAATGAGCAGTTCTTC.

The chain joins TRBV5-1 to TRBJ1-1, with a weak D call TRBD1 (5 bases). CDR3 size: 14 residues. The V gene lost 4 bases and the J gene lost 1 base, with 11 bases spanning the gap. Germline CDR1 SGHRS, CDR2 YFSETQ. CDR3 region: CASSPGHPNTEAFF. CDR3 in DNA: TGCGCCAGCAGCCCTGGACACCCGAACACTGAAGCTTTCTTT.

The V and J genes are TRBV6-2 or TRBV6-3 and TRBJ2-1; 10 bases map to TRBD2. This CDR3 has 13 residues. Germline assignment: CDR1 MNHEY and CDR2 SVGEGT. V shed 11 bases, J shed 3 bases, and the junction held 4 bases outside the gene matches. The DNA for the CDR3 is TGTGCCGGAGCGGGAGGGGACTACAATGAGCAGTTCTTC. Its translation is CAGAGGDYNEQFF.